This T cell receptor (beta chain) was identified during a study of OX40 agonist ivuxolimab in advanced cancers. Whole-study findings and limits: CD8+ T cells (on average) carried more expanded clones than CD4+ T cells.

V was pared by 1 base and J by 0 bases, with 13 bases between. This CDR3 has 17 residues. Remarks on this clone: Its antigen is not known.

Libraries were prepared by immunoSEQ multiplex PCR; TCRdb keeps only in-frame clonotypes and omits some of them. Here the sample spans 70,000 to 90,000 clones, roughly 80% being singletons. This TCR was sampled from an adult with an advanced solid tumor such as melanoma, head and neck, liver or kidney cancer. The chain couples TRBV23-1 to TRBJ1-5; D remains unclear. TRBV23-1 is given ORF status, its function remaining uncertain. This specimen consisted of CD4+ or CD8+ T cells sorted from blood, obtained in a trial of the OX40 agonist ivuxolimab. CDR3 sequence (DNA): TGCGCCAGCAGTCAATTTGGGTGTTTAAATAGCAATCAGCCCCAGCATTTT. This translates into CASSQFGCLNSNQPQHF.